The next 16 T cell receptor beta chains were all read from a single sample in a study of cytomegalovirus exposure and HLA in healthy donors. Here immunoSEQ multiplex PCR was the method, and the copy in TCRdb shows in-frame clones only, minus some. The sample shows more than 200,000 clones, 90% of them seen only once. The sample taken for sequencing was PBMCs. These receptors all stem from a young woman in good health and CMV-seronegative.

The V call is TRBV7-3, the J call TRBJ2-7; possibly TRBD1 for D (6 bases). CDR3 length equals 13 residues. Trimming left V 5 bases short and J 0 bases short, with 8 bases between. CDR1 SGHTA and CDR2 FQGTGA come from the germline V gene. As DNA, the CDR3 is TGTGCCAGCAGCCCAGGGGCCTCCTACGAGCAGTACTTC. It yields the protein CASSPGASYEQYF.

The J gene is TRBJ2-2, the V gene TRBV27; 8 bases fit TRBD1. The germline gives CDR1 MNHEY, CDR2 SMNVEV (reference sequence). The CDR3 sequence is 15 residues long. Trimming took 3 bases from V and 6 from J; bases not matched to a gene: 6. This CDR3 reads CASSFGSGGAGELFF. In nucleotides, the CDR3 is TGTGCCAGCAGTTTTGGGTCAGGGGGCGCCGGGGAGCTGTTTTTT.

In regard to this clone: Germline and junction disagree at one end, which may indicate a read error. The J gene is TRBJ2-1, the V gene TRBV29-1, with D hard to call. The CDR3 consists of 13 residues. Germline values: CDR1 SQVTM, CDR2 ANQGSEA. CDR3 amino acids: CSVEVEFYDEQFF. The CDR3 nucleotides are TGCAGCGTTGAAGTAGAGTTCTACGATGAGCAGTTCTTC.

The chain recombines TRBV11-3 with TRBJ2-2, with TRBD1 matching over 10 bases. V was clipped by 8 bases and J by 5 bases; unmatched bases: 8. This CDR3 region has 15 residues. CDR1 is SGHNT and CDR2 is YENEEA in the germline V gene. For the CDR3, the DNA is TGTGCCAGCCGCACTCGACAGGGGGCGACCGGGGAGCTGTTTTTT. It specifies CASRTRQGATGELFF.

The J gene is TRBJ2-1, the V gene TRBV5-1; D gene uncertain. Trimming removed 4 bases from V and 10 bases from J, with 18 bases in between. The germline gives CDR1 SGHRS, CDR2 YFSETQ. The CDR3 length is 14 residues. The CDR3 spells CASSPGQTHGEQFF. The CDR3 DNA is TGCGCCAGCAGCCCCGGGCAAACACACGGGGAGCAGTTCTTC.

The rearrangement joins TRBV4-3 to TRBJ2-7; 9 nucleotides agree with TRBD2. CDR3 length equals 18 residues. The germline V gene has CDR1 LGHNA and CDR2 YSLEER. Trimming took 0 bases from V and 1 from J; bases not matched to a gene: 10. The CDR3: CASSQDWLAGAGSYEQYF. In nucleotides, the CDR3 is TGCGCCAGCAGCCAAGATTGGTTAGCGGGAGCAGGGTCCTACGAGCAGTACTTC.

This chain joins TRBV14 and TRBJ2-7; 9 nucleotides align to TRBD1. Germline loops: CDR1 SGHDN, CDR2 FVKESK. This CDR3 contains 15 residues. The V and J ends lost 0 bases and 5 bases, in that order; junction bases with no gene match: 5. CDR3 DNA: TGTGCCAGCAGCCAAGATCGGGACAGGGCCCACGAGCAGTACTTC. It specifies CASSQDRDRAHEQYF. The full variable domain, its missing parts supplied by reference TRBV14 and TRBJ2-7, is EAGVTQFPSHSVIEKGQTVTLRCDPISGHDNLYWYRRVMGKEIKFLLHFVKESKQDESGMPNNRFLAERTGGTYSTLKVQPAELEDSGVYFCASSQDRDRAHEQYFGPGTRLTVT.

The chain links TRBV30 to TRBJ2-3; TRBD2 agrees at 8 bases. Germline V lookup: CDR1 GTSNPN, CDR2 SVGIG (reference sequence). Losses at the gene ends were 0 bases for V and 2 bases for J; bases not matched to a gene: 4. This CDR3 is built from 15 residues. As DNA, the CDR3 is TGTGCCTGGAGTGTCGGTAGCGGGAACACAGATACGCAGTATTTT. This translates into CAWSVGSGNTDTQYF.

The V gene is TRBV28, the J gene TRBJ2-2, with a tentative D call TRBD2 (6 bases). Germline values: CDR1 MDHEN, CDR2 SYDVKM. The CDR3 contains 14 residues. Trimming left V 6 bases short and J 6 bases short, with 14 bases between. This CDR3 is CASRPPRDSGELFF. CDR3 in DNA: TGTGCCAGCAGGCCCCCCAGGGACTCCGGGGAGCTGTTTTTT.

The rearrangement uses TRBV4-1 and TRBJ2-3; D not certain. V was shortened by 0 bases and J by 7 bases, with 8 bases between the two germline ends. Germline CDR1 MGHRA, CDR2 YSYEKL. The CDR3 runs to 13 residues. CDR3 sequence reads: CASSQDVFNTQYF. CDR3 bases: TGCGCCAGCAGCCAAGATGTCTTTAATACGCAGTATTTT.

The chain employs TRBV27 and TRBJ2-3; 7 nucleotides agree with TRBD1. The V segment lost 4 bases and the J segment 4 bases; nucleotides outside the gene matches: 14. Germline V lookup: CDR1 MNHEY, CDR2 SMNVEV (reference sequence). This CDR3 has 17 amino acids. The CDR3 spells CASSSNPGQRIPDTQYF. CDR3 sequence (DNA): TGTGCCAGCAGTTCCAACCCGGGACAGCGTATCCCAGATACGCAGTATTTT.

The rearrangement uses TRBV4-3 and TRBJ1-1, with no clear D. The CDR3 has 13 residues. Germline V gene sequence: CDR1 LGHNA, CDR2 YSLEER. The ends were cut back, 4 bases at V and 4 bases at J, with 10 bases in the middle. The CDR3 region has the DNA TGCGCCAGCAGCCCTCTAGAAGGCACTGAAGCTTTCTTT. It encodes CASSPLEGTEAFF.

The chain uses TRBV6-6 and TRBJ2-7; possible D gene TRBD1, 6 bases. The V end lost 5 bases, the J end lost 2 bases, and 10 bases lay between the germline ends. This CDR3 contains 13 residues. CDR1 is MNHNY and CDR2 is SVGAGI in the germline V gene (reference sequence). CDR3 nucleotide sequence: TGTGCCAGCAGTCCGGGACACCCCTACGAGCAGTACTTC. This translates into CASSPGHPYEQYF.

The V call is TRBV5-1, the J call TRBJ1-1; D perhaps matches TRBD1 (6 bases). Germline loops: CDR1 SGHRS, CDR2 YFSETQ. The CDR3 length is 15 residues. Trimming stripped 0 bases from V and 1 base from J, with 10 bases between. CDR3 protein: CASSLVGGANTEAFF. The CDR3 nucleotides are TGCGCCAGCAGCTTGGTTGGGGGGGCGAACACTGAAGCTTTCTTT. Using reference TRBV5-1 and TRBJ1-1 for the parts outside the CDR3, the full variable domain is KAGVTQTPRYLIKTRGQQVTLSCSPISGHRSVSWYQQTPGQGLQFLFEYFSETQRNKGNFPGRFSGRQFSNSRSEMNVSTLELGDSALYLCASSLVGGANTEAFFGQGTRLTVV.

The genes are TRBV11-3 and TRBJ2-2; 10 positions match TRBD1. V gave up 3 bases and J gave up 4 bases; unmatched junction bases: 5. CDR3 length: 16 amino acids. Germline V lookup: CDR1 SGHNT, CDR2 YENEEA. The CDR3 sequence: CASSFGQGGFTGELFF. DNA for the CDR3: TGTGCCAGCAGCTTCGGACAGGGGGGCTTCACCGGGGAGCTGTTTTTT.

V and J are TRBV2 and TRBJ2-1; D is possibly TRBD2 (5 bases). Trimming pared 7 bases from V and 4 bases from J, leaving 11 bases between. This CDR3 comprises 13 residues. The germline gives CDR1 SNHLY, CDR2 FYNNEI. The CDR3 sequence is CASTLASYNEQFF. In DNA form, the CDR3 reads TGTGCCAGCACGCTAGCCTCATACAATGAGCAGTTCTTC.